The rows below give T cell receptor beta chains drawn from one sample of a study of blood T cell repertoires in COVID-19. Here immunoSEQ multiplex PCR was the method, and the copy in TCRdb shows in-frame clones only, minus some. The data hold 200,000 to 250,000 clones, with approximately 90% observed a single time. Material: peripheral blood. The receptors originated from a woman between 18 and 29 years old who had recovered from COVID-19. Each CDR3 is given with its conserved first and last residue. D genes are given only for firm matches.

V gene: TRBV5-4; D gene: TRBD2; J gene: TRBJ2-2; CDR3 protein: CASSHPQTSGTGELFF; CDR3 DNA: TGTGCCAGCAGCCACCCCCAAACTAGCGGCACCGGGGAGCTGTTTTTT
V gene: TRBV7-2; D gene: -; J gene: TRBJ1-2; CDR3 protein: CASSGGTPLGYGYTF; CDR3 DNA: TGTGCCAGCAGCGGGGGGACCCCCCTCGGCTATGGCTACACCTTC
V gene: TRBV20-1; D gene: TRBD2; J gene: TRBJ2-7; CDR3 protein: CSASSGRSSYEQYF; CDR3 DNA: TGCAGTGCCAGTAGCGGGAGGTCCTCCTACGAGCAGTACTTC
V gene: TRBV6-5; D gene: TRBD1; J gene: TRBJ2-2; CDR3 protein: CASSDRADTGELFF; CDR3 DNA: TGTGCCAGCAGCGACAGGGCCGACACCGGGGAGCTGTTTTTT
V gene: TRBV5-4; D gene: TRBD1; J gene: TRBJ2-7; CDR3 protein: CASSHPQGLGEQYF; CDR3 DNA: TGTGCCAGCAGCCACCCACAGGGGCTTGGGGAGCAGTACTTC
V gene: TRBV19; D gene: TRBD2; J gene: TRBJ2-1; CDR3 protein: CASNPGLAKNEQFF; CDR3 DNA: TGTGCCAGTAACCCGGGACTAGCGAAAAATGAGCAGTTCTTC
V gene: TRBV4-1; D gene: TRBD2; J gene: TRBJ2-1; CDR3 protein: CASSQVTSGPTYNEQFF; CDR3 DNA: TGCGCCAGCAGCCAAGTGACTAGCGGGCCCACCTACAATGAGCAGTTCTTC
V gene: TRBV9; D gene: -; J gene: TRBJ2-1; CDR3 protein: CASSVTGAYNEQFF; CDR3 DNA: TGTGCCAGCAGCGTTACCGGGGCCTACAATGAGCAGTTCTTC
V gene: TRBV18; D gene: TRBD1; J gene: TRBJ2-7; CDR3 protein: CASSLPGQDPYEQYF; CDR3 DNA: TGTGCCAGCTCACTGCCGGGACAGGATCCCTACGAGCAGTACTTC
V gene: TRBV27; D gene: TRBD1; J gene: TRBJ2-7; CDR3 protein: CASSSTGQPWGEQYF; CDR3 DNA: TGTGCCAGCAGTTCTACGGGACAGCCTTGGGGGGAGCAGTACTTC